These 14 T cell receptor beta chains were all obtained from the same sample, sequenced in a study of T cells after yellow fever vaccination. TCRdb called the 5' RACE reads again in MiXCR, with one record for every CDR3 protein. Of around 500,000 distinct CDR3 sequences in the sample, roughly 22% are singletons; the top ten hold about 16%. Sequences were derived from PBMCs, sampled around 3 weeks after the first yellow fever vaccination. These receptors were collected from a man aged 18-30 years who received the YFV17D yellow fever vaccine.

This clonotype occurred a few times. CDR3 bases: TGCGCCAGCAGCCGTGACAGGACCTGGGCCAAAAACATTCAGTACTTC. It is translated as CASSRDRTWAKNIQYF. The rearrangement uses TRBV5-1 and TRBJ2-4; TRBD1 is a possible D gene (6 bases). CDR1 is SGHRS, CDR2 YFSETQ, per germline. The CDR3 sequence is 16 residues long. V lost 4 bases, J lost 1 base, and 15 bases lay in between.

This clonotype was observed a few times. The V gene is TRBV29-1, the J gene TRBJ1-1, with D hard to call. Germline assignment: CDR1 SQVTM and CDR2 ANQGSEA. V shed 5 bases and J shed 4 bases, with 11 bases lying between them. The CDR3 spans 12 residues. CDR3 coding DNA: TGCAGCGTTAGGAAAGAGGGCACTGAAGCTTTCTTT. This sequence encodes CSVRKEGTEAFF.

The chain uses TRBV5-1 and TRBJ1-1, with a possible D match to TRBD1 (6 bases). The V end lost 4 bases, the J end lost 1 base, and 11 bases lay between the germline ends. The germline V gene encodes CDR1 SGHRS and CDR2 YFSETQ. This CDR3 is 14 amino acids long. The CDR3: CASSPWDTNTEAFF. DNA for the CDR3: TGCGCCAGCAGCCCCTGGGACACGAACACTGAAGCTTTCTTT.

This clonotype was detected only a few times. V and J are TRBV7-9 and TRBJ1-1; D is undetermined. The CDR3 has 15 amino acids. Germline CDR1 is SEHNR and CDR2 is FQNEAQ (reference sequence). Trimming stripped 2 bases from V and 0 bases from J, with 10 bases between. CDR3 region: CASSLKQKMNTEAFF. The CDR3 DNA is TGTGCCAGCAGCTTAAAACAGAAAATGAACACTGAAGCTTTCTTT.

The chain employs TRBV27 and TRBJ2-6; D might be TRBD1 or TRBD2, each matching 5 bases. Trimming pared 4 bases from V and 13 bases from J, leaving 14 bases between. The CDR3 sequence is 13 residues long. In germline, CDR1 is MNHEY, CDR2 SMNVEV (reference sequence). The CDR3 region is CASSSGPSLVLTF. CDR3 DNA: TGTGCCAGCAGTTCGGGACCGTCCCTAGTCCTGACTTTC. Using reference TRBV27 and TRBJ2-6 for the parts outside the CDR3, the full variable domain is EAQVTQNPRYLITVTGKKLTVTCSQNMNHEYMSWYRQDPGLGLRQIYYSMNVEVTDKGDVPEGYKVSRKEKRNFPLILESPSPNQTSLYFCASSSGPSLVLTFGAGSRLTVL.

There are a few counts of this clonotype. V gene TRBV18 combines with J gene TRBJ1-4; D is unresolved. Germline values: CDR1 KGHSH, CDR2 LQKENI. V shed 3 bases and J shed 5 bases, with 10 bases lying between them. This CDR3 spans 14 amino acids. CDR3 loop: CASSPRAENEKLFF. The CDR3 bases are TGTGCCAGCTCACCTCGGGCCGAAAATGAAAAACTGTTTTTT.

This sequence joins TRBV5-1 and TRBJ1-1, with a possible D match to TRBD1 (5 bases). CDR3 length: 14 amino acids. From germline, CDR1 is SGHRS and CDR2 YFSETQ. The germline V and J ends were trimmed by 4 bases and 3 bases, with 13 bases remaining between them. This CDR3 is CASSQFGGDTEAFF. The CDR3 DNA is TGCGCCAGCAGCCAGTTCGGGGGTGACACTGAAGCTTTCTTT.

This clonotype was observed a few times. V usage is TRBV12-3 or TRBV12-4 and J usage is TRBJ2-3, with D unclear. This CDR3 has 12 amino acids. V shed 8 bases and J shed 4 bases, with 10 bases lying between them. This chain's CDR3 is CASGPGSDTQYF. The CDR3 DNA is TGTGCCAGCGGACCCGGTTCAGATACGCAGTATTTT.

This clonotype was seen more than once but under ten times. The CDR3 here is CASRTGAETQYF. The CDR3 DNA sequence: TGTGCCAGCCGAACCGGGGCGGAGACCCAGTACTTC. The V gene is TRBV28, the J gene TRBJ2-5; D may correspond to TRBD1 or TRBD2 (5 bases each). Germline lookup yields CDR1 MDHEN and CDR2 SYDVKM. The CDR3 is 12 amino acids. V was clipped by 8 bases and J by 5 bases, with 12 bases between them.

The chain employs TRBV4-3 and TRBJ2-2, with a weak D call TRBD2 (5 bases). This CDR3 is built from 15 residues. Germline V lookup: CDR1 LGHNA, CDR2 YSLEER. With 3 bases removed from V and 1 base from J, the gap between germline ends came to 9 bases. Written as DNA, the CDR3 is TGCGCCAGCAGCCATTTACGGGGGAACACCGGGGAGCTGTTTTTT. It yields the protein CASSHLRGNTGELFF.

The V call is TRBV4-2, the J call TRBJ2-5, with D possibly matching TRBD1 (5 bases). Germline V gene sequence: CDR1 LGHNA, CDR2 YNFKEQ. The CDR3 sequence is 14 residues long. The V gene lost 0 bases and the J gene lost 3 bases, with 8 bases spanning the gap. In DNA form, the CDR3 reads TGTGCCAGCAGCCAAGAACAGGCCGAAGAGACCCAGTACTTC. Translated: CASSQEQAEETQYF.

The J gene is TRBJ2-1, the V gene TRBV27; 7 nucleotides align to TRBD1. Germline V gene sequence: CDR1 MNHEY, CDR2 SMNVEV (reference sequence). J gave up 3 bases and V 3 bases, and 11 bases lay outside the gene matches. This CDR3 is 17 amino acids long. CDR3 in amino acids: CASSLPQDRRFYNEQFF. The DNA of the CDR3 is TGTGCCAGCAGTTTGCCCCAGGACAGGAGATTCTACAATGAGCAGTTCTTC.

The J gene is TRBJ2-2, the V gene TRBV5-1; the D gene is possibly TRBD1 (5 bases). V gave up 3 bases and J gave up 6 bases, with 18 bases separating them. The CDR3 extends over 16 amino acids. Germline values: CDR1 SGHRS, CDR2 YFSETQ. CDR3 nucleotide sequence: TGCGCCAGCAGCTCTTTCATGGACACGGCCGCCGGGGAGCTGTTTTTT. Amino acid sequence: CASSSFMDTAAGELFF. The full variable domain, in which reference TRBV5-1 and TRBJ2-2 provide the parts outside the CDR3, is KAGVTQTPRYLIKTRGQQVTLSCSPISGHRSVSWYQQTPGQGLQFLFEYFSETQRNKGNFPGRFSGRQFSNSRSEMNVSTLELGDSALYLCASSSFMDTAAGELFFGEGSRLTVL.

This clonotype was detected only a few times. J is TRBJ2-7 and V is TRBV5-5, with 9 bases aligning to TRBD1. The ends lost 4 bases at V and 6 bases at J; junction bases unmatched: 8. Germline values: CDR1 SGHKS, CDR2 YYEKEE (reference sequence). The CDR3 is 14 residues long. The CDR3 DNA reads TGTGCCAGCAGCCCGGGACAGGGACCCTTCGAGCAGTACTTC. Translated, it gives CASSPGQGPFEQYF.